This TCR beta chain was retrieved from a study of OX40 agonist ivuxolimab in advanced cancers. As for this clone: What it binds is unknown.

The repertoire was sequenced with immunoSEQ multiplex PCR; TCRdb's copy has only in-frame clones and lacks some. The sample holds some 96,000 clones, 85% to 95% seen once. Study findings and constraints: Compared with CD4+, CD8+ T cells on average had more expanded clones.

The sample here was CD4+ or CD8+ T cells sorted from blood, taken in a trial of the OX40 agonist ivuxolimab. This receptor was identified in an adult with an advanced solid tumor such as melanoma, head and neck, liver or kidney cancer.

CDR3: CASVAGGLGEQFF. The CDR3 DNA is TGTGCCAGCGTCGCGGGAGGGCTAGGTGAGCAGTTCTTC. The chain uses TRBV7-9 and TRBJ2-1; 9 bases align to TRBD2. In germline, CDR1 is SEHNR, CDR2 FQNEAQ (reference sequence). The trim removed 8 bases at V and 9 bases at J, leaving 8 bases unmatched. The CDR3 runs to 13 residues.